The clone carrying this T cell receptor (beta chain) was picked up a small number of times. The sample belongs to a study of somatic mutations in cytotoxic T cells in rheumatoid arthritis. Method: immunoSEQ multiplex PCR; TCRdb's copy keeps in-frame clones and lacks some. The table lists 15,000 to 20,000 clones, 82% of them singletons, with about 9.6% in the top ten. CDR3 length equals 14 residues. Per the germline V gene, CDR1 is SGDLS and CDR2 is YYNGEE. The V gene lost 3 bases and the J gene lost 2 bases, with 12 bases spanning the gap. Sequenced input: CD8+ T cells sorted from blood. The chain has TRBV9 and TRBJ2-7, with a weak D call TRBD1 (6 bases). The source is an adult with rheumatoid arthritis. The CDR3 sequence: CASSAGQRAYEQYF. The CDR3 nucleotides are TGTGCCAGCAGCGCAGGACAGCGTGCCTACGAGCAGTACTTC.